The 31 T cell receptor beta chains listed next were all sequenced from one sample in a study of T-cell reconstitution after alpha-beta-depleted transplantation in children. During its preparation, the TCRbeta library received unique molecular identifiers. TCRdb independently ran MiXCR on the PCR reads; one entry per CDR3 protein. Of hundreds of thousands of distinct CDR3 sequences listed, roughly 10% are singletons. The sequencing used PBMCs from the stem cell graft donor, collected from the stem cell graft. These receptors all stem from a human donor who donated a stem cell graft to a child with acute lymphoblastic leukemia.

This clonotype was detected only a few times. The V gene is TRBV20-1, the J gene TRBJ1-2; D is uncertain. The germline V gene has CDR1 DFQATT and CDR2 SNEGSKA (reference sequence). The CDR3 length is 11 residues. Trimming took off 2 bases at V and 3 bases at J, with 4 bases between the two ends. CDR3 loop: CSARPDYGYTF. CDR3 nucleotides: TGCAGTGCTAGACCCGACTATGGCTACACCTTC.

V usage is TRBV9 and J usage is TRBJ1-2; D gene unclear. Trimming stripped 2 bases from V and 4 bases from J, with 18 bases between. CDR3 length equals 16 residues. Germline CDR1 SGDLS, CDR2 YYNGEE. The CDR3 sequence: CASSVMSGMARYGYTF. The DNA of the CDR3 is TGTGCCAGCAGCGTGATGTCCGGGATGGCGCGCTATGGCTACACCTTC.

V and J are TRBV12-3 or TRBV12-4 and TRBJ2-1, with D perhaps being TRBD1 or TRBD2 (5 bases each). This CDR3 contains 13 residues. Trimming removed 5 bases from V and 10 bases from J, with 15 bases in between. DNA for the CDR3: TGTGCCAGCAGTCCCCCAGGGAGACACGAGCAGTTCTTC. It yields the protein CASSPPGRHEQFF.

This clonotype was observed a few times. This chain connects TRBV30 to TRBJ2-1; the match to TRBD2 covers 7 bases. The V gene's germline CDR1 is GTSNPN and CDR2 SVGIG (reference sequence). Unmatched junction bases numbered 5, after V lost 6 bases and J lost 0 bases. The length of the CDR3 is 14 residues. DNA for the CDR3: TGTGCCTGCCCCAGCGGGAACTCCTACAATGAGCAGTTCTTC. Its protein is CACPSGNSYNEQFF.

This clonotype was seen a few times. The chain combines TRBV25-1 with TRBJ2-1, with 12 positions matching TRBD2. The CDR3 sequence is 17 residues long. Germline loops: CDR1 MGHDK, CDR2 SYGVNS. V dropped 8 bases and J dropped 3; count of bases not matched to a gene: 11. Here the CDR3 DNA reads TGTGCCAGCGGCGACCGGCCGACTAGCGGGAGCTACAATGAGCAGTTCTTC. The encoded protein is CASGDRPTSGSYNEQFF.

The chain recombines TRBV6-5 with TRBJ1-1, with D perhaps matching TRBD1 (6 bases). Between the trimmed V and J ends, which lost 6 bases and 3 bases, there was a span of 11 bases. Germline values: CDR1 MNHEY, CDR2 SVGAGI. The CDR3 spans 13 residues. In DNA form, the CDR3 reads TGTGCCAGCAGGGTACAGGGAGACACTGAAGCTTTCTTT. It encodes CASRVQGDTEAFF.

This clonotype was detected ten times or more. The V call is TRBV5-1, the J call TRBJ2-7; no clear D. In germline, CDR1 is SGHRS, CDR2 YFSETQ. This CDR3 has 12 residues. Trimming removed 7 bases from V and 2 bases from J, with 10 bases in between. CDR3 in amino acids: CASSQGTYEQYF. The CDR3, as DNA: TGCGCCAGCTCCCAAGGCACCTACGAGCAGTACTTC.

This clonotype was detected ten times or more. This chain joins TRBV5-6 and TRBJ1-5; 7 positions match TRBD1. CDR1 and CDR2 (germline): SGHDT, YYEEEE. This CDR3 region has 16 residues. Germline trimming cut 4 bases from V and 0 bases from J; bases unmatched to any gene: 7. CDR3 sequence: CASSPNRGNSNQPQHF. The CDR3 coding sequence is TGTGCCAGCAGCCCAAACAGGGGAAATAGCAATCAGCCCCAGCATTTT.

In this sample, this clonotype turned up many times. CDR3 sequence reads: CASSPNSGGNTDTQYF. CDR3 DNA sequence: TGTGCCAGCAGTCCTAATAGCGGGGGGAACACAGATACGCAGTATTTT. The chain couples TRBV12-3 or TRBV12-4 to TRBJ2-3; 10 bases fit TRBD2. V trimming: 5 bases; J trimming: 2 bases; junction bases outside the gene matches: 7. CDR3 length equals 16 residues.

This chain joins TRBV4-1 and TRBJ2-3; 7 positions agree with TRBD2. J gave up 1 base and V 4 bases, and 8 bases lay outside the gene matches. The CDR3 is 16 residues long. The V gene's germline CDR1 is MGHRA and CDR2 YSYEKL. The CDR3 sequence: CASSPQTSRGTDTQYF. The CDR3 DNA reads as TGCGCCAGCAGCCCCCAGACTAGCAGGGGCACAGATACGCAGTATTTT.

The table lists this clonotype with many counts. The rearrangement joins TRBV14 to TRBJ1-1; TRBD1 matches 9 bases. This CDR3 has 14 residues. Germline values: CDR1 SGHDN, CDR2 FVKESK. V trimming: 6 bases; J trimming: 1 base; junction bases outside the gene matches: 3. In DNA, the CDR3 is TGTGCCAGCAGACGGACAGGGGAGAACACTGAAGCTTTCTTT. It is translated as CASRRTGENTEAFF.

This clonotype was observed a handful of times. V usage is TRBV27 and J usage is TRBJ1-1; D not resolved. The CDR3 covers 13 residues. Trimming removed 3 bases at V and 4 bases at J, with 9 bases between. Per the germline V gene, CDR1 is MNHEY and CDR2 is SMNVEV (reference sequence). The CDR3 is CASSFIGSTEAFF. CDR3 bases: TGTGCCAGCAGTTTCATCGGGAGCACTGAAGCTTTCTTT.

Ten or more counts support this clonotype. The rearrangement links TRBV24-1 to TRBJ2-5; D is possibly TRBD2 (5 bases). V lost 4 bases to trimming and J lost 5 bases, with 10 bases between them. Germline loops: CDR1 KGHDR, CDR2 SFDVKD. CDR3 length: 13 residues. CDR3 sequence reads: CATSDGGFETQYF. The DNA for the CDR3 is TGTGCCACCAGTGACGGCGGGTTTGAGACCCAGTACTTC.

The chain is built from TRBV7-6 and TRBJ2-1; TRBD2 agrees at 9 bases. The V gene's germline CDR1 is SGHVS and CDR2 FNYEAQ. With 2 bases clipped from V and 6 bases from J, the junction kept 5 bases outside the gene matches. This CDR3 contains 15 residues. The CDR3 DNA follows: TGTGCCAGCAGCTTAATCCCACTAGCGGGCAATGAGCAGTTCTTC. This codes for CASSLIPLAGNEQFF. The complete variable domain, with remaining parts taken from reference TRBV7-6 and TRBJ2-1, reads GAGVSQSPRYKVTKRGQDVALRCDPISGHVSLYWYRQALGQGPEFLTYFNYEAQQDKSGLPNDRFSAERPEGSISTLTIQRTEQRDSAMYRCASSLIPLAGNEQFFGPGTRLTVL.

The chain combines TRBV6-6 with TRBJ2-1, with D maybe TRBD2 (5 bases). The CDR3 contains 13 residues. V was trimmed by 7 bases and J by 0 bases, leaving 7 bases between them. Germline assignment: CDR1 MNHNY and CDR2 SVGAGI (reference sequence). The CDR3 bases are TGTGCCAGCATGGGGAGCTCCTACAATGAGCAGTTCTTC. Translation: CASMGSSYNEQFF.

V usage is TRBV6-1 and J usage is TRBJ1-5, with 8 bases identical to TRBD1. The CDR3 spans 14 residues. J lost 5 bases, V lost 5 bases, and 5 bases had no gene match. Per the germline V gene, CDR1 is MNHNS and CDR2 is SASEGT. CDR3 DNA: TGTGCCAGCAGTCGCAGGGGGCCTGATCAGCCCCAGCATTTT. It specifies CASSRRGPDQPQHF.

This clonotype was seen more than once but under ten times. Written as DNA, the CDR3 is TGCGCCAGCAGCTTGGCTAGAACCCCCGGTGAGACCCAGTACTTC. Translating it yields CASSLARTPGETQYF. This rearrangement joins TRBV5-1 to TRBJ2-5; no reliable D call. CDR3 length: 15 amino acids. Between the trimmed V and J ends, which lost 0 bases and 5 bases, there was a span of 14 bases. Looked up from germline, CDR1 is SGHRS and CDR2 is YFSETQ.

This clonotype was detected a few times. This chain connects TRBV5-6 to TRBJ2-5; D tentatively fits TRBD1 or TRBD2 (6 bases each). The germline V and J ends were trimmed by 0 bases and 2 bases, with 14 bases remaining between them. The CDR3 length is 16 residues. Germline V gene data show CDR1 as SGHDT and CDR2 as YYEEEE. CDR3 amino acids: CASSLDLGGRQETQYF. CDR3 nucleotides: TGTGCCAGCAGCTTGGACCTAGGGGGGCGGCAAGAGACCCAGTACTTC.

This clonotype has more than one count but fewer than ten. This chain uses TRBV5-1 with TRBJ2-7; TRBD1 is a possible D gene (5 bases). CDR1 and CDR2 from the germline V gene are SGHRS and YFSETQ. The CDR3 consists of 12 residues. V was shortened by 2 bases and J by 5 bases, with 8 bases between the two germline ends. The CDR3 region is CASSLGHDEQYF. The DNA for the CDR3 is TGCGCCAGCAGCTTAGGACACGACGAGCAGTACTTC.

The sample holds many counts of this clonotype. The chain carries TRBV6-5 and TRBJ2-5, with D tentatively TRBD2 (6 bases). The CDR3 has 15 residues. Germline V CDR1 and CDR2: MNHEY, SVGAGI. V lost 4 bases to trimming and J lost 5 bases, with 17 bases between them. For the CDR3, the DNA is TGTGCCAGCAGTTCCCAATGGGGCGGGGTGGAGACCCAGTACTTC. It yields the protein CASSSQWGGVETQYF.

This clonotype was detected many times. The chain has TRBV4-1 and TRBJ2-2; 9 bases match TRBD2. Germline-derived CDR1 and CDR2 are MGHRA and YSYEKL. The CDR3 has 13 amino acids. The V segment lost 5 bases and the J segment 6 bases; nucleotides outside the gene matches: 1. The chain's CDR3 is CASSGGGAGELFF. CDR3 nucleotide sequence: TGCGCCAGCAGCGGCGGGGGGGCCGGGGAGCTGTTTTTT.

The CDR3 here is CASSLDGQGEAFF. The CDR3 nucleotides read TGCGCCAGCAGCTTGGACGGGCAGGGTGAGGCTTTCTTT. The rearrangement joins TRBV5-1 to TRBJ1-1; D is perhaps TRBD1 (5 bases). The CDR3 sequence is 13 residues long. The V gene lost 0 bases and the J gene lost 11 bases, with 14 bases spanning the gap. Germline lookup yields CDR1 SGHRS and CDR2 YFSETQ.

The rearrangement links TRBV5-1 to TRBJ2-2, with D maybe TRBD2 (6 bases). The germline gives CDR1 SGHRS, CDR2 YFSETQ. The CDR3 spans 13 residues. V was clipped by 6 bases and J by 5 bases, with 11 bases between them. This chain's CDR3 is CASMVGTTGELFF. The CDR3 nucleotides are TGCGCCAGCATGGTCGGGACTACCGGGGAGCTGTTTTTT.

Many counts were recorded for this clonotype. This chain links TRBV7-2 with TRBJ2-5; TRBD1 matches 7 bases. This CDR3 spans 16 amino acids. The germline CDR1 and CDR2 sequences are SGHTA and FQGNSA. Trimming removed 5 bases from V and 1 base from J; junction bases left unmatched: 10. The CDR3 reads CASSPLTGVGQETQYF. Here the CDR3 DNA reads TGTGCCAGCAGCCCACTAACAGGGGTAGGCCAAGAGACCCAGTACTTC.

The CDR3 DNA reads as TGTGCCAGCAGCTATGGACAGGTTTTAACCGGGGAGCTGTTTTTT. It is translated as CASSYGQVLTGELFF. V gene TRBV5-6 combines with J gene TRBJ2-2; 7 bases fit TRBD1. V dropped 3 bases and J dropped 5; count of bases not matched to a gene: 7. CDR3 length: 15 residues. Germline V gene sequence: CDR1 SGHDT, CDR2 YYEEEE.

This clonotype was counted ten times or more. V is TRBV6-5 and J is TRBJ2-7; 8 bases map to TRBD1. Trimming removed 0 bases from V and 6 bases from J; junction bases left unmatched: 10. The CDR3 has 16 amino acids. Germline V lookup: CDR1 MNHEY, CDR2 SVGAGI. CDR3: CASSYSRGQGAGEQYF. In nucleotides, the CDR3 is TGTGCCAGCAGTTACTCCCGGGGTCAGGGGGCGGGCGAGCAGTACTTC.

J is TRBJ2-3 and V is TRBV29-1; TRBD2 agrees at 12 bases. The J segment lost 5 bases and the V segment lost 3 bases, leaving 9 bases of the junction unmatched. Germline V gene sequence: CDR1 SQVTM, CDR2 ANQGSEA. CDR3 length: 16 amino acids. This chain's CDR3 is CSVETPLAGGQDTQYF. CDR3 in DNA: TGCAGCGTTGAGACCCCCCTAGCGGGGGGGCAAGATACGCAGTATTTT.

This sequence joins TRBV7-6 and TRBJ2-3; a possible D gene is TRBD2 (5 bases). In germline, CDR1 is SGHVS, CDR2 FNYEAQ. This CDR3 contains 15 residues. V dropped 5 bases and J dropped 0 bases, with 12 bases sitting between them. CDR3 in amino acids: CASSQTGSSTDTQYF. The CDR3 bases are TGTGCCAGCAGCCAAACGGGGTCTAGCACAGATACGCAGTATTTT.

This clonotype was seen many times. CDR3 residues: CSARDRQGWVGYTF. Written as DNA, the CDR3 is TGCAGTGCTAGAGATCGCCAGGGATGGGTTGGCTACACCTTC. The V gene is TRBV20-1, the J gene TRBJ1-2, with D perhaps matching TRBD1 (5 bases). V gave up 0 bases and J gave up 7 bases, with 15 bases separating them. Germline V CDR1 and CDR2: DFQATT, SNEGSKA (reference sequence). CDR3 length equals 14 residues.

There are many counts of this clonotype. The chain couples TRBV12-3 or TRBV12-4 to TRBJ2-5, with D perhaps matching TRBD2 (6 bases). The V end was cut by 7 bases, the J end by 2 bases, with 23 bases between. CDR3 length: 17 residues. The CDR3 region has the DNA TGTGCCAGCAACTTAATTGGGAGTTCTAGCGATCAAGAGACCCAGTACTTC. Protein: CASNLIGSSSDQETQYF.

In this sample, this clonotype turned up once. The V gene is TRBV7-9, the J gene TRBJ2-1, with 15 nucleotides matching TRBD2. The length of the CDR3 is 17 residues. J was trimmed by 6 bases and V by 4 bases; bases with no gene match: 7. Germline V gene lookup returns CDR1 SEHNR and CDR2 FQNEAQ (reference sequence). The CDR3 spells CASSSWTSGGAANEQFF. CDR3 coding DNA: TGTGCCAGCAGCTCCTGGACTAGCGGGGGGGCCGCCAATGAGCAGTTCTTC.